A single sample gave rise to the 8 T cell receptor beta chains below, sequenced in a study of blood T cell repertoires in COVID-19. The method was immunoSEQ multiplex PCR; TCRdb's version includes in-frame clones alone and lacks a portion of them. The table includes about 290,000 clones, 89% detected once. What was sequenced was peripheral blood. Receptors originate from a woman under 40 with COVID-19, enrolled during active disease.

This clone occurred once. CDR3 residues: CASSSTRTGELFF. Here the CDR3 DNA reads TGTGCCAGCAGCTCGACTAGGACCGGGGAGCTGTTTTTT. The chain carries TRBV3-1 (or the pseudogene TRBV3-2) and TRBJ2-2, with TRBD2 as a possible D gene (6 bases). CDR1 LGHDT and CDR2 YNNKEL come from the germline V gene (reference sequence). This CDR3 contains 13 residues. Trimming shortened V by 5 bases and J by 5 bases, and 9 bases separated the two germline ends.

A single count supports this clone. The genes are TRBV12-3 or TRBV12-4 and TRBJ2-5; 7 nucleotides agree with TRBD1. This CDR3 region has 13 residues. V lost 10 bases, J lost 8 bases, and 13 bases stayed unmatched. This chain's CDR3 is CATDRVGSDTQYF. CDR3 nucleotide sequence: TGTGCCACCGACAGGGTGGGATCGGATACCCAGTACTTC.

This clone was observed a handful of times. This chain connects TRBV4-1 to TRBJ1-4; no firm D call. Trimming shortened V by 3 bases and J by 3 bases, and 14 bases separated the two germline ends. The CDR3 has 16 amino acids. The germline CDR1 and CDR2 sequences are MGHRA and YSYEKL. The chain's CDR3 is CASSQRNDKPNEKLFF. The CDR3 coding sequence is TGCGCCAGCAGCCAGAGAAACGATAAGCCTAATGAAAAACTGTTTTTT.

This chain connects TRBV2 to TRBJ2-7; maybe TRBD1 (5 bases). The CDR3 loop spans 14 amino acids. Germline CDR1 is SNHLY and CDR2 is FYNNEI. The germline V and J ends were trimmed by 4 bases and 3 bases, with 13 bases remaining between them. CDR3 sequence reads: CASSVETGRYEQYF. CDR3 in DNA: TGTGCCAGCAGTGTGGAAACAGGCCGCTACGAGCAGTACTTC.

J is TRBJ2-7 and V is TRBV11-3; D is perhaps TRBD1 (5 bases). V shed 1 base and J shed 3 bases, with 7 bases lying between them. CDR3 length: 13 residues. The V gene's germline CDR1 is SGHNT and CDR2 YENEEA. The CDR3 coding sequence is TGTGCCAGCAGCTTAGGCGACAGCTACGAGCAGTACTTC. It codes for CASSLGDSYEQYF.

This chain connects TRBV2 to TRBJ2-5; TRBD1 matches 7 bases. This CDR3 has 13 residues. The germline gives CDR1 SNHLY, CDR2 FYNNEI. V shed 7 bases, J shed 4 bases, and the junction held 6 bases outside the gene matches. The CDR3 region is CASKGQASETQYF. In DNA form, the CDR3 reads TGTGCCAGCAAAGGACAGGCCTCAGAGACCCAGTACTTC.

V and J are TRBV6-1 and TRBJ2-7; D call uncertain. With 2 bases removed from V and 3 bases from J, the gap between germline ends came to 5 bases. CDR1 and CDR2 from the germline V gene are MNHNS and SASEGT. The CDR3 runs to 12 residues. The chain's CDR3 is CASSELIYEQYF. Written as DNA, the CDR3 is TGTGCCAGCAGTGAACTAATCTACGAGCAGTACTTC.

This chain connects TRBV5-1 to TRBJ2-7; 7 nucleotides line up with TRBD1. Germline V lookup: CDR1 SGHRS, CDR2 YFSETQ. Trimming removed 1 base from V and 4 bases from J; junction bases left unmatched: 11. CDR3 length: 16 residues. CDR3 sequence reads: CASSLSPDRDLYEQYF. The CDR3 DNA is TGCGCCAGCAGCTTGAGCCCAGACAGGGACCTGTACGAGCAGTACTTC.